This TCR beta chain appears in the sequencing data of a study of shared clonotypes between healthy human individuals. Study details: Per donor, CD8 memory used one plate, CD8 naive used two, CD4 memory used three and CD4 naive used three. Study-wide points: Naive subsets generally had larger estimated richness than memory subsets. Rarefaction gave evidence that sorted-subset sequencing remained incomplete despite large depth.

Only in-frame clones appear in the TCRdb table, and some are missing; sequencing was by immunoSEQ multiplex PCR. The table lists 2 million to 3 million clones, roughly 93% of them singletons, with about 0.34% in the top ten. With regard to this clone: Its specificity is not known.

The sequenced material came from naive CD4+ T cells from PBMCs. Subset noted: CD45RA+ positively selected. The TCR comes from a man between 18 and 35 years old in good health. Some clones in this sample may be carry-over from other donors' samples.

The CDR3 protein is CASSQESGLYYEQYF. The CDR3 coding sequence is TGTGCCAGCAGCCAAGAATCAGGGCTTTACTACGAGCAGTACTTC. V usage is TRBV14 and J usage is TRBJ2-7, with D possibly matching TRBD1 (5 bases). The CDR3 runs to 15 residues. Trimming left V 0 bases short and J 3 bases short, with 12 bases between. The V gene's germline CDR1 is SGHDN and CDR2 FVKESK.